This T cell receptor (beta chain) was recorded in a study of monozygotic twins with inflammatory bowel disease. Study results and limitations: Added variability in patient repertoires may stem from differing immunosuppressive treatments.

Following a re-call of the 5' RACE reads, TCRdb has one entry per CDR3 protein and lacks DNA. This sample contains 350,000 to 550,000 distinct CDR3 sequences. As for this clonotype: Its antigen is as yet unknown.

CDR3 length: 14 amino acids. From germline, CDR1 is MNHEY and CDR2 SVGAGI. This chain joins TRBV6-5 and TRBJ2-5; as DNA is missing, the TRBD1 call by TCRdb cannot be tested. The receptor's source is a human donor with ulcerative colitis or Crohn's disease, or a healthy co-twin of an affected twin (not recorded which). The sample taken for sequencing was blood. The CDR3 protein is CASSYRDSQETQYF.